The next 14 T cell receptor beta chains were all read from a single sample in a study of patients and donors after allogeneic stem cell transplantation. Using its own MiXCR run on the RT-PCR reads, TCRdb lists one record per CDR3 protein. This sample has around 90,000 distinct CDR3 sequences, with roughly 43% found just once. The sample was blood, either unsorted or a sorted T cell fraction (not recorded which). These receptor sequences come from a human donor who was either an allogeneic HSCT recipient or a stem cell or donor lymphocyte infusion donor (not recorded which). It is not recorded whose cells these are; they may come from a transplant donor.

The CDR3 sequence: CASTSRLGGTGGYTF. DNA for the CDR3: TGTGCCAGCACTTCAAGGCTCGGGGGCACGGGTGGCTACACCTTC. This chain links TRBV12-3 or TRBV12-4 with TRBJ1-2, with D perhaps matching TRBD1 (6 bases). This CDR3 has 15 residues. V was cut by 7 bases and J by 7 bases, with 22 bases left in between.

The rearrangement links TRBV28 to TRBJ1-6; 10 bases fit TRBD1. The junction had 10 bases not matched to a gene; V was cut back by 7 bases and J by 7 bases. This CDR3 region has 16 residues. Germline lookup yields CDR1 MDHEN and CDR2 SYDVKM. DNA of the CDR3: TGTGCCAGCATAAATAGGCTGGGACAGGGGAATTCACCCCTCCACTTT. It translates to CASINRLGQGNSPLHF.

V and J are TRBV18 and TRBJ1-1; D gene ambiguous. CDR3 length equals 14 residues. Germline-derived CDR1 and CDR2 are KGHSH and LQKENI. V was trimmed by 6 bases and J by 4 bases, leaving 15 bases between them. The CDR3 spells CASSQHTEVTEAFF. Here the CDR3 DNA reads TGTGCCAGCTCCCAACATACCGAGGTCACTGAAGCTTTCTTT.

As DNA, the CDR3 is TGTGCCAGCAGCCCCGGACAGGGGAATTTTTATGAAGCTTTCTTT. Translated: CASSPGQGNFYEAFF. The chain carries TRBV28 and TRBJ1-1; 9 positions agree with TRBD1. With 6 bases clipped from V and 7 bases from J, the junction kept 12 bases outside the gene matches. This CDR3 has 15 amino acids. Germline assignment: CDR1 MDHEN and CDR2 SYDVKM. The full variable domain, in which reference TRBV28 and TRBJ1-1 provide the parts outside the CDR3, is DVKVTQSSRYLVKRTGEKVFLECVQDMDHENMFWYRQDPGLGLRLIYFSYDVKMKEKGDIPEGYSVSREKKERFSLILESASTNQTSMYLCASSPGQGNFYEAFFGQGTRLTVV.

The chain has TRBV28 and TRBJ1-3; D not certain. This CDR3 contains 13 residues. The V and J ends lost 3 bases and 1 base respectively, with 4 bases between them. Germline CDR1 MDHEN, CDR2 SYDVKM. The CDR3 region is CASSFLSGNTIYF. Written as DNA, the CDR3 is TGTGCCAGCAGTTTTTTATCTGGAAACACCATATATTTT.

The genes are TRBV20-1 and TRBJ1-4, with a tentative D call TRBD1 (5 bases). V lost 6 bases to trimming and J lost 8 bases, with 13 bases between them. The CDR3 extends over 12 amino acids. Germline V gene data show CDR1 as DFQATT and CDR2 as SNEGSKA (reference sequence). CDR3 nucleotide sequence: TGCAGTGCCGACTCTCGACAGGAAAAACTGTTTTTT. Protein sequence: CSADSRQEKLFF.

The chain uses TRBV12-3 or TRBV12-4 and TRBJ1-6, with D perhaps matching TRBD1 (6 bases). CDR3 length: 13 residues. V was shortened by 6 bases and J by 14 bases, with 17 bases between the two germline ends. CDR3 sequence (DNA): TGTGCCAGCAGCAGGGGCCAGGGGCTCTCCCTCCACTTT. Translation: CASSRGQGLSLHF.

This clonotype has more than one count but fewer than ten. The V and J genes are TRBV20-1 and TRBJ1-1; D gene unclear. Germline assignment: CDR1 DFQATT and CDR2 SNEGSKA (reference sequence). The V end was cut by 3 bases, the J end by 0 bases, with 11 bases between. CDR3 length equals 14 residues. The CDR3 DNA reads TGCAGTGCTAGTCGTTCAGGCATGAACACTGAAGCTTTCTTT. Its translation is CSASRSGMNTEAFF.

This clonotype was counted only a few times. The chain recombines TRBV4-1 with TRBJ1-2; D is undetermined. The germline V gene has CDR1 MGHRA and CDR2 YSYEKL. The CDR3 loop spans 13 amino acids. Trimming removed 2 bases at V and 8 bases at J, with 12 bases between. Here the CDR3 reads CASSQHIEDGYTF. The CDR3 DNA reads TGCGCCAGCAGCCAACACATCGAGGACGGCTACACCTTC.

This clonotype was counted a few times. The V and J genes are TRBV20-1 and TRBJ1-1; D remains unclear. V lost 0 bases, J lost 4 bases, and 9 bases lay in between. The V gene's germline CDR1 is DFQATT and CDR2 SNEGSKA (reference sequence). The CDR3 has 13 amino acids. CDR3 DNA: TGCAGTGCTAGAGATACGACGGGCACTGAAGCTTTCTTT. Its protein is CSARDTTGTEAFF.

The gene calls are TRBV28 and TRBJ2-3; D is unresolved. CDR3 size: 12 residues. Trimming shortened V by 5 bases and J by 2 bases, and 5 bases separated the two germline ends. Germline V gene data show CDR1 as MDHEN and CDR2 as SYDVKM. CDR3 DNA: TGTGCCAGCAGTGAATACACAGATACGCAGTATTTT. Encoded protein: CASSEYTDTQYF.

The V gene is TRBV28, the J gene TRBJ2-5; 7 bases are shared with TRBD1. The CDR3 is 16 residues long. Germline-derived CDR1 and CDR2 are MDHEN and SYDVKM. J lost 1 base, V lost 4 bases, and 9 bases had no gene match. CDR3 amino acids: CASSSSGTATQETQYF. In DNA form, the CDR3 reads TGTGCCAGCAGTTCGTCCGGGACAGCCACCCAAGAGACCCAGTACTTC.

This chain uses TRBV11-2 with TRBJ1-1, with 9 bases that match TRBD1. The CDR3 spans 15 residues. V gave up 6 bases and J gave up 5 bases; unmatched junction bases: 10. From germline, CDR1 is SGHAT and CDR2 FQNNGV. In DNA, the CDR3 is TGTGCCAGCAGAAATTCCCGGGACAGGGTGACTGAAGCTTTCTTT. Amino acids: CASRNSRDRVTEAFF.

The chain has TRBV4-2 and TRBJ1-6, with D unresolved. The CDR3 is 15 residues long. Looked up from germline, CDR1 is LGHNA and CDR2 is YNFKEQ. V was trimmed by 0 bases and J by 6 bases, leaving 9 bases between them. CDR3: CASSQDRIINSPLHF. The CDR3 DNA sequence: TGTGCCAGCAGCCAAGACAGAATTATTAATTCACCCCTCCACTTT.